These T cell receptor beta chains were read from a single sample in a study of blood T cell repertoires in COVID-19. Produced via immunoSEQ multiplex PCR; TCRdb's table is partial and in-frame only. The table lists 200,000 to 250,000 clones, 75% to 90% of them singletons. Material: PBMCs or T cells enriched from blood (not recorded which). These receptor sequences come from a woman aged 30 to 39 who had been exposed to COVID-19. The CDR3 runs from the conserved cysteine through the conserved F or W. The D gene is left open where the match is weak. Only some rows state a clone size, as once, few, many or a class for expanded clones.

CDR3 DNA	CDR3 protein	V gene	J gene	D gene	clone size
TGTGCCAGTAGTATCTCGAACTATGGCTACACCTTC	CASSISNYGYTF	TRBV19	TRBJ1-2	.	once
TGTGCCAGCAGCTTAGACTACAGGGTTTCTAACTATGGCTACACCTTC	CASSLDYRVSNYGYTF	TRBV7-2	TRBJ1-2	.	.
TGTGCCAGCAGCCAAACTCCGACTAGCACAGATACGCAGTATTTT	CASSQTPTSTDTQYF	TRBV9	TRBJ2-3	.	.
TGTGCTGGCGCGAGGGGACAGGGCTACGAGCAGTACTTC	CAGARGQGYEQYF	TRBV6-5	TRBJ2-7	TRBD1	.
TGCGCCAGCAGTTGGGGGTCGGACAGCTCTAATGAAAAACTGTTTTTT	CASSWGSDSSNEKLFF	TRBV5-1	TRBJ1-4	.	.
TGTGCCAGCAGACTTTCCCTAAACCCGGGACTAGCGGGGAAGTCCTACGAGCAGTACTTC	CASRLSLNPGLAGKSYEQYF	TRBV28	TRBJ2-7	TRBD2	.
TGTGCCAGCAGCCAAGAGAGCAGGGGGCGCGGCTACACCTTC	CASSQESRGRGYTF	TRBV3-1/TRBV3-2	TRBJ1-2	TRBD1	few
TGTGCCAGCTCACCGGGGCGGTTTAATGAAAAACTGTTTTTT	CASSPGRFNEKLFF	TRBV18	TRBJ1-4	.	once
TGTGCCAGCAGCTTAGTGTGGGGGGTGAACACTGAAGCTTTCTTT	CASSLVWGVNTEAFF	TRBV5-5	TRBJ1-1	.	.
TGTGCCAGCAGCTTGGGTGCAGGCAATCAGCCCCAGCATTTT	CASSLGAGNQPQHF	TRBV5-6	TRBJ1-5	.	.
TGTGCCAGCAGACCGACAGGGCTTGGAAAACTGTTTTTT	CASRPTGLGKLFF	TRBV6-5	TRBJ1-4	TRBD1	.
TGCGCCAGCAGCTACGAGGGGGGCAATCAGCCCCAGCATTTT	CASSYEGGNQPQHF	TRBV5-1	TRBJ1-5	.	.
TGTGCCATCAGTGAGTTCGGGACAGGCGCGAACACTGAAGCTTTCTTT	CAISEFGTGANTEAFF	TRBV10-3	TRBJ1-1	TRBD1	.
TGTGCCAGCAGCCGAGGACTGGTCGAGACCCAGTACTTC	CASSRGLVETQYF	TRBV3-1/TRBV3-2	TRBJ2-5	.	.
TGTGCCAGCAGTGAAAGGGGGGGAACTGAAGCTTTCTTT	CASSERGGTEAFF	TRBV2	TRBJ1-1	.	.
TGTGCCAGCAGCTTGGTGCAGGGAGGTCCAGGGGATACGCAGTATTTT	CASSLVQGGPGDTQYF	TRBV5-8	TRBJ2-3	.	.
TGTGCCAGCAGCGGAAGGACAGGGTTTAGCAATCAGCCCCAGCATTTT	CASSGRTGFSNQPQHF	TRBV5-8	TRBJ1-5	TRBD1	.
TGTGCCAGCAGCCTGGGACAGAGGAGCGAGCAGTACTTC	CASSLGQRSEQYF	TRBV5-6	TRBJ2-7	TRBD1	few
TGTGCCACCAGAGGAGGTGGGGGCTTAAACAATGAGCAGTTCTTC	CATRGGGGLNNEQFF	TRBV24-1	TRBJ2-1	.	.
TGTGCCACCACTCGCGCAAGACAGGGGATGAACACTGAAGCTTTCTTT	CATTRARQGMNTEAFF	TRBV19	TRBJ1-1	TRBD1	once
TGTGCCTGGAGAACCTCCACAATGAACACTGAAGCTTTCTTT	CAWRTSTMNTEAFF	TRBV30	TRBJ1-1	.	.
TGTGCCTGGAGTGTCGGAGGGACCGAGACCCAGTACTTC	CAWSVGGTETQYF	TRBV30	TRBJ2-5	.	.
TGTGCCAGCAGCGGAACAGGGGTCGGTCATGAAAAACTGTTTTTT	CASSGTGVGHEKLFF	TRBV7-9	TRBJ1-4	TRBD1	.
TGTGCCAGTAGTATTATTGGCGGGGGAAGCACAGATACGCAGTATTTT	CASSIIGGGSTDTQYF	TRBV19	TRBJ2-3	TRBD2	.
TGTGCCAGCAGCCAAGACAGGGATTTGGAAAAACTGTTTTTT	CASSQDRDLEKLFF	TRBV13	TRBJ1-4	TRBD1	once
TGTGCCAGCAGTTGGGCGGGGGGGCCGCATACGCAGTATTTT	CASSWAGGPHTQYF	TRBV6-4	TRBJ2-3	TRBD2	.
TGTGCCAGCAGCGCGGGAGGCGGGGTGTGGAGTGAGCAGTTCTTC	CASSAGGGVWSEQFF	TRBV9	TRBJ2-1	TRBD2	.
TGTGCCAGCAGCCTGGGGCTACCTCCTGAAAAACTGTTTTTT	CASSLGLPPEKLFF	TRBV9	TRBJ1-4	.	.
TGTGCCAGCAGCCGACCCGGGACAGGGGGTAGAGCTTATGGCTACACCTTC	CASSRPGTGGRAYGYTF	TRBV3-1/TRBV3-2	TRBJ1-2	TRBD1	.
TGTGCCAGCAGCACAGGTTCTGGAAACACCATATATTTT	CASSTGSGNTIYF	TRBV11-2	TRBJ1-3	.	.
TGTGTTCCAGGGGGTATGGGATACGAGCAGTACTTC	CVPGGMGYEQYF	TRBV21-1	TRBJ2-7	.	.
TGCGCCAGCAGCTTGGACCCACTAGAATACGAGCAGTACTTC	CASSLDPLEYEQYF	TRBV5-1	TRBJ2-7	.	.
TGTGCCAGTAGTCCTACGGGCACTGAAGCTTTCTTT	CASSPTGTEAFF	TRBV19	TRBJ1-1	.	.
TGTGCCAGCAGACGTCGGGAGCCGCGGGCGCCCCAGCATTTT	CASRRREPRAPQHF	TRBV2	TRBJ1-5	.	.
TGTGCCAGCTCCTGGACAGGAGGCTCTGGAAACACCATATATTTT	CASSWTGGSGNTIYF	TRBV6-5	TRBJ1-3	TRBD1	.
TGTGCCAGCAGCTTGGGACAGATGAACACTGAAGCTTTCTTT	CASSLGQMNTEAFF	TRBV5-6	TRBJ1-1	.	.
TGCAGCGTTGGGATTGTTGGGCGGGGGATCTACGAGCAGTACTTC	CSVGIVGRGIYEQYF	TRBV29-1	TRBJ2-7	TRBD2	.
TGTGCCAGCAGTTGGGGGGGAGGCACTGAAGCTTTCTTT	CASSWGGGTEAFF	TRBV27	TRBJ1-1	.	.
TGTGCCACCAGGCGCACTGAAGCTTTCTTT	CATRRTEAFF	TRBV7-8	TRBJ1-1	.	.